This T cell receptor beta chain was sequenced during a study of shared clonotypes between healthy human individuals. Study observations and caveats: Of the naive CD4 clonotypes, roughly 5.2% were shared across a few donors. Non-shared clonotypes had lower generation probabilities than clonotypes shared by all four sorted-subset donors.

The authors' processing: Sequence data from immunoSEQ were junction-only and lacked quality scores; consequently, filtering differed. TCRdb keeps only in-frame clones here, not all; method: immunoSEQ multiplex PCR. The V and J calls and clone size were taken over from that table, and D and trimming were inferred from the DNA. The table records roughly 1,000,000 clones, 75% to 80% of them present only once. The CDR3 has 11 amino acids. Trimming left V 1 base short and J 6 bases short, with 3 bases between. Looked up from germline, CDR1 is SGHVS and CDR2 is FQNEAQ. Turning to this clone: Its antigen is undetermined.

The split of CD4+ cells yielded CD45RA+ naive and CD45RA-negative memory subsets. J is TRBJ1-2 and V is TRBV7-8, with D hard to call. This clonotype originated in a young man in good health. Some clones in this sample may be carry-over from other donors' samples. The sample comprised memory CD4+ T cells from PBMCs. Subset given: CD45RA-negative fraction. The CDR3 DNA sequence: TGTGCCAGCAGCTTAGGGGATGGCTACACCTTC. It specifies CASSLGDGYTF.